Listed here is a single T cell receptor (beta chain). Its antigen is currently unknown. The junction departs from germline at one end; a sequencing error may be responsible. Germline V gene sequence: CDR1 SEHNR, CDR2 FQNEAQ (reference sequence). The CDR3 is made up of 14 amino acids. The primer mix had 60 Vbeta and 13 Jbeta primers. Method: immunoSEQ multiplex PCR; TCRdb's copy keeps in-frame clones and lacks some. The sample has 95,000 or so clones, 70% seen once. The source of the sample is a study of cytomegalovirus exposure and HLA in healthy donors. Overall study context: HLA-typed donors were the source of about 85 million unique TCRs, which an early data release held.

Study-level results: A later analysis, which compared TCR beta chains of equal frequency, found the HLA-associated ones more clonally expanded. V- and J-gene trimming in TCR beta was tied to a missense DCLRE1C variant by an analysis performed later.

This cohort consisted of healthy bone marrow donors. The chain uses TRBV7-9 and TRBJ2-7; D is perhaps TRBD2 (6 bases). The sample was PBMCs. The origin of this receptor is a woman aged 45-60 years in good health and CMV-seropositive. DNA of the CDR3: TGTTCCAGCAGCTTATCTTCGGGAGTCGACGAGCAGTACTTC. Encoded protein: CSSSLSSGVDEQYF.